This TCR beta chain emerged from a study of blood T cell repertoires in COVID-19. Overall study context: Nucleic acid was either cDNA or gDNA, and it came from T cells, B-cell-depleted T cells, or PBMCs.

This CDR3 is built from 15 residues. Germline V lookup: CDR1 SGHRS, CDR2 YFSETQ. V shed 4 bases, J shed 2 bases, and the junction held 4 bases outside the gene matches. The data were produced by immunoSEQ multiplex PCR, yet TCRdb's version contains in-frame clones alone and is incomplete. There are around 290,000 clones in the sample; roughly 89% occur only once, and 1.5% to 2% lies in the top ten. In terms of age and location, participants ranged from roughly 18 to 100 years and lived in about 25 US areas. Self-reported history from a screening survey and questionnaire set each donor's cohort. J is TRBJ2-1 and V is TRBV5-1; 9 bases fit TRBD2. Sequencing input: PBMCs or T cells enriched from blood (not recorded which). The TCR originated in a woman in her thirties or forties who had recovered from COVID-19. The CDR3: CASSLPSGAYNEQFF. The DNA for the CDR3 is TGCGCCAGCAGCCTCCCTAGCGGGGCCTACAATGAGCAGTTCTTC. Complete variable domain (other parts from reference TRBV5-1 and TRBJ2-1): KAGVTQTPRYLIKTRGQQVTLSCSPISGHRSVSWYQQTPGQGLQFLFEYFSETQRNKGNFPGRFSGRQFSNSRSEMNVSTLELGDSALYLCASSLPSGAYNEQFFGPGTRLTVL.